The rows below give T cell receptor beta chains drawn from one sample of a study of beta chain features in type 1 diabetes. Generated by immunoSEQ multiplex PCR, the TCRdb table keeps only in-frame clones and is missing some. The data hold about 220,000 clones, with 11% observed a single time. The sample consisted of central memory CD4+ T cells from blood. These receptors were obtained from a man younger than 35 in good health. Both conserved end residues are part of each CDR3. Fields, in order: CDR3 length, D gene, clone size, J gene, V gene, CDR3 protein, CDR3 DNA. The D gene is left open where the match is weak. Size is stated for part of the rows, as once, few or many counts, or as a class when the clone is expanded.

15	TRBD1	NA	TRBJ1-2	TRBV2	CASSPFVTGAAGYTF	TGTGCCAGCAGTCCCTTCGTGACAGGGGCAGCGGGCTACACCTTC
17	TRBD2	NA	TRBJ2-5	TRBV5-1	CASSLVLAGGIQETQYF	TGCGCCAGCAGCTTGGTGCTAGCGGGAGGTATCCAAGAGACCCAGTACTTC
11	NA	NA	TRBJ1-2	TRBV7-2	CASSARYGYTF	TGTGCCAGCAGCGCACGCTATGGCTACACCTTC
14	TRBD1	few	TRBJ2-1	TRBV25-1	CASSHATGDVEQFF	TGTGCCAGCAGCCACGCCACAGGGGACGTTGAGCAGTTCTTC
14	NA	NA	TRBJ2-7	TRBV30	CAWSVSGSSYEQYF	TGTGCCTGGAGTGTCTCCGGTTCCTCCTACGAGCAGTACTTC
12	NA	few	TRBJ2-3	TRBV9	CASSDDWSTQYF	TGTGCCAGCAGCGATGACTGGAGTACGCAGTATTTT
15	TRBD2	NA	TRBJ2-1	TRBV12-5	CASGLFLAGVSEQFF	TGTGCTAGTGGTTTGTTCCTAGCGGGAGTATCTGAGCAGTTCTTC
15	NA	few	TRBJ1-2	TRBV5-1	CASSLAQGQTYGYTF	TGCGCCAGCAGCTTGGCCCAAGGACAGACCTATGGCTACACCTTC
15	NA	NA	TRBJ1-1	TRBV14	CASSHRRTPNTEAFF	TGTGCCAGCAGCCACCGTCGAACACCGAACACTGAAGCTTTCTTT
13	NA	many	TRBJ2-1	TRBV7-8	CASSLFALAEQFF	TGTGCCAGCAGCTTATTCGCTTTGGCTGAGCAGTTCTTC
12	NA	many	TRBJ2-6	TRBV25-1	CALDSGANVLTF	TGTGCCCTCGACTCTGGGGCCAACGTCCTGACTTTC
14	NA	NA	TRBJ2-1	TRBV25-1	CAGPDRTNYNEQFF	TGTGCCGGACCTGACAGGACAAATTACAATGAGCAGTTCTTC
14	TRBD1	NA	TRBJ1-2	TRBV7-2	CASSPQTGDYGYTF	TGTGCCAGCAGCCCGCAAACAGGGGACTATGGCTACACCTTC
14	NA	NA	TRBJ2-2	TRBV2	CASRASRYTGELFF	TGTGCCAGCAGGGCATCTAGATATACCGGGGAGCTGTTTTTT
16	TRBD2	NA	TRBJ2-7	TRBV10-3	CAISEPGTSGAYEQYF	TGTGCCATCAGTGAGCCCGGGACTAGCGGGGCCTACGAGCAGTACTTC
13	NA	NA	TRBJ2-7	TRBV25-1	CASSVKSDSAQYF	TGTGCCAGCAGTGTTAAATCGGACTCAGCCCAGTACTTC
14	NA	few	TRBJ2-7	TRBV10-3	CAISEPTGAYEQYF	TGTGCCATCAGCGAGCCGACAGGTGCCTACGAGCAGTACTTC
14	NA	few	TRBJ1-2	TRBV7-2	CASSSVQSSYGYTF	TGTGCCAGCAGCTCGGTACAGAGCTCCTATGGCTACACCTTC
16	NA	few	TRBJ2-3	TRBV7-2	CASSSRKGLAVDTQYF	TGTGCCAGCAGCTCCCGTAAGGGCCTAGCAGTAGATACGCAGTATTTT
15	NA	few	TRBJ2-7	TRBV6-1	CASTHGNTGFYEQYF	TGTGCCAGCACCCACGGCAACACGGGATTCTACGAGCAGTACTTC
15	NA	once	TRBJ2-7	TRBV4-2	CASSLWGGLSYEQYF	TGTGCCAGCAGCCTATGGGGAGGACTCTCCTACGAGCAGTACTTC
13	NA	few	TRBJ2-1	TRBV19	CASSIEDPNEQFF	TGTGCCAGTAGTATAGAGGACCCGAATGAGCAGTTCTTC
12	NA	NA	TRBJ1-1	TRBV30	CAWSSLYTEAFF	TGTGCCTGGAGTTCACTATACACTGAAGCTTTCTTT
15	NA	few	TRBJ2-2	TRBV27	CASSQSGLNTGELFF	TGTGCCAGCAGCCAAAGTGGGTTGAACACCGGGGAGCTGTTTTTT
15	TRBD1	NA	TRBJ2-7	TRBV6-6	CASRDPGQGVYEQYF	TGTGCCAGCAGAGACCCGGGACAGGGTGTTTACGAGCAGTACTTC
14	TRBD2	NA	TRBJ2-7	TRBV7-2	CASSLSGSGNEQYF	TGTGCCAGCAGCTTGAGCGGGAGTGGAAACGAGCAGTACTTC
13	NA	many	TRBJ2-5	TRBV6-1	CASTLDYRETQYF	TGTGCCAGCACTCTAGACTACCGAGAGACCCAGTACTTC
12	NA	few	TRBJ1-1	TRBV6-6	CASSYASAEAFF	TGTGCCAGCAGTTACGCATCAGCTGAAGCTTTCTTT
14	NA	NA	TRBJ1-2	TRBV4-2	CASSQPEAQGGYTF	TGTGCCAGCAGCCAGCCGGAGGCCCAGGGGGGCTACACCTTC
14	TRBD1	NA	TRBJ1-2	TRBV28	CASTLDRGYYGYTF	TGTGCCAGCACCCTCGACAGGGGGTACTATGGCTACACCTTC
15	TRBD2	few	TRBJ2-3	TRBV7-3	CASSGGLAGADTQYF	TGTGCCAGCAGCGGGGGACTAGCGGGAGCAGATACGCAGTATTTT
14	NA	few	TRBJ2-2	TRBV30	CAWSRGSQTGELFF	TGTGCCTGGAGTAGGGGTTCCCAAACCGGGGAGCTGTTTTTT
13	NA	NA	TRBJ2-1	TRBV29-1	CSVGDGSYNEQFF	TGCAGCGTTGGAGACGGATCCTACAATGAGCAGTTCTTC
16	TRBD2	few	TRBJ2-1	TRBV7-9	CASSLASGRAGNEQFF	TGTGCCAGCAGCTTAGCTAGCGGGAGGGCCGGGAATGAGCAGTTCTTC
15	NA	few	TRBJ2-7	TRBV15	CATSRDPTGSYEQYF	TGTGCCACCAGCAGAGATCCGACAGGCTCCTACGAGCAGTACTTC
13	NA	NA	TRBJ1-1	TRBV14	CASSQFLQTEAFF	TGTGCCAGCAGCCAGTTCCTACAGACTGAAGCTTTCTTT
15	NA	few	TRBJ1-5	TRBV30	CAWTYQTASNQPQHF	TGTGCCTGGACTTACCAGACAGCAAGCAATCAGCCCCAGCATTTT
13	NA	NA	TRBJ2-3	TRBV6-4	CAIMRENTDTQYF	TGTGCCATCATGCGGGAAAACACAGATACGCAGTATTTT
15	NA	NA	TRBJ2-7	TRBV5-1	CASSQTGGATHEQYF	TGCGCCAGCAGTCAGACGGGGGGCGCAACACACGAGCAGTACTTC
13	NA	NA	TRBJ2-7	TRBV7-2	CASRAFLSYEQYF	TGTGCCAGCAGAGCCTTTTTATCCTACGAGCAGTACTTC
15	NA	few	TRBJ2-5	TRBV5-1	CASSFGTGREETQYF	TGCGCCAGCAGCTTTGGGACTGGCAGAGAAGAGACCCAGTACTTC
13	NA	few	TRBJ2-5	TRBV7-2	CASSPRTLEAQYF	TGTGCCAGCAGCCCTAGGACTCTTGAGGCCCAGTACTTC
16	TRBD2	few	TRBJ2-3	TRBV11-2	CASSYRTSGRADTQYF	TGTGCCAGCAGCTATAGGACTAGCGGGAGGGCAGATACGCAGTATTTT
17	TRBD1	many	TRBJ1-2	TRBV4-1	CASSQLPSTGVNYGYTF	TGCGCCAGCAGCCAACTACCATCGACAGGGGTGAACTATGGCTACACCTTC
12	NA	NA	TRBJ2-1	TRBV29-1	CSVDLGAQEQFF	TGCAGCGTTGACCTGGGGGCTCAGGAGCAGTTCTTC
12	NA	few	TRBJ2-3	TRBV7-9	CASSSSGYTQYF	TGTGCCAGCAGCTCGTCCGGCTATACGCAGTATTTT
12	TRBD1	many	TRBJ2-7	TRBV10-3	CATGTGGYEQYF	TGTGCCACCGGGACAGGGGGCTACGAGCAGTACTTC
15	NA	few	TRBJ2-1	TRBV11-2	CASSPSSRGNNEQFF	TGTGCCAGCAGCCCCTCGAGCCGGGGAAACAATGAGCAGTTCTTC
14	NA	many	TRBJ2-4	TRBV4-1	CASSQPREGNIQYF	TGCGCCAGCAGCCAACCCCGAGAGGGAAACATTCAGTACTTC
14	TRBD2	few	TRBJ2-3	TRBV7-3	CASSLSLAGNTQYF	TGTGCCAGCAGCTTATCCCTAGCGGGAAATACGCAGTATTTT
15	NA	many	TRBJ2-1	TRBV7-3	CASSLTGSSYNEQFF	TGTGCCAGCAGCTTAACGGGAAGCTCCTACAATGAGCAGTTCTTC